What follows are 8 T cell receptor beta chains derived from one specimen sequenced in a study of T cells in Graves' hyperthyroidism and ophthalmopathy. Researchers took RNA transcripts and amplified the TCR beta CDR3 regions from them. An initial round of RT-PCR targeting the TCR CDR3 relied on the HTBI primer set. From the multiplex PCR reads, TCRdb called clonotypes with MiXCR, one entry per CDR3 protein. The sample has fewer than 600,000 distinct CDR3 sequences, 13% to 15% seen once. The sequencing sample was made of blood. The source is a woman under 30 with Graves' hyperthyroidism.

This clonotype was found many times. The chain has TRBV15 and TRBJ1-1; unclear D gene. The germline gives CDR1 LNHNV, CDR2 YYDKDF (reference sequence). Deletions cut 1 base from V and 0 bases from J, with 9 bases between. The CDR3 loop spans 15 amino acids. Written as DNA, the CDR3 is TGTGCCACCAGCAGAGCGGCTTCGTTGAACACTGAAGCTTTCTTT. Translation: CATSRAASLNTEAFF.

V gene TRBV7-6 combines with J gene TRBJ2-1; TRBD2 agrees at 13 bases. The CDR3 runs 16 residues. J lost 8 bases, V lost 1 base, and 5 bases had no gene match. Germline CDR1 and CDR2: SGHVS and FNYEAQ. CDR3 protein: CASSLVTSGRAYEQFF. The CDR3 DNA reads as TGTGCCAGCAGCTTAGTAACTAGCGGGAGGGCCTATGAGCAGTTCTTC.

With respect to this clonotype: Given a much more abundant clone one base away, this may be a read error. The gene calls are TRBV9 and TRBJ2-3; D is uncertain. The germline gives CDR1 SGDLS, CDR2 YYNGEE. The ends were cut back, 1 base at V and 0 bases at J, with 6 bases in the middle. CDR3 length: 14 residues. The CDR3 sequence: CASSVTSSTDTQYF. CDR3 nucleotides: TGTGCCAGCAGCGTAACGAGTAGCACAGATACGCAGTATTTT.

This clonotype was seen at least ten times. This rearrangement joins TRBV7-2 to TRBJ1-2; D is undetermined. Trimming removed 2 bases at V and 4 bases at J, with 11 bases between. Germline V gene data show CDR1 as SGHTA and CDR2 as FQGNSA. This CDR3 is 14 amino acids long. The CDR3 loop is CASSLQSGGYGYTF. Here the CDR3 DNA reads TGTGCCAGCAGCTTACAGTCCGGCGGCTATGGCTACACCTTC.

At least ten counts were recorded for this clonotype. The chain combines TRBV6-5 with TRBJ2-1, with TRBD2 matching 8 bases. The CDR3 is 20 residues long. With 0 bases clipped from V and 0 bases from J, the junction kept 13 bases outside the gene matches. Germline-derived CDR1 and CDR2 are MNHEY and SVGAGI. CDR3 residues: CASSYSGGAGVESSYNEQFF. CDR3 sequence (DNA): TGTGCCAGCAGTTACTCGGGAGGAGCGGGAGTTGAAAGCTCCTACAATGAGCAGTTCTTC.

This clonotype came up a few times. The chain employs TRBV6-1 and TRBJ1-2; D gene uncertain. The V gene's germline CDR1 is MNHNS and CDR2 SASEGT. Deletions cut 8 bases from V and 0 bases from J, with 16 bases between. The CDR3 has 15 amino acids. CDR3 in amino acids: CASLSTFSSNYGYTF. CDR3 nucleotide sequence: TGTGCCAGCCTCAGCACGTTCAGTTCTAACTATGGCTACACCTTC.

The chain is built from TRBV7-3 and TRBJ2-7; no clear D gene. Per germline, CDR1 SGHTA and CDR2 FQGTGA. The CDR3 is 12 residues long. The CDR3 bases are TGTGCCAACAGCTTATTCGCTGCCGAGCAGTACGTC. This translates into CANSLFAAEQYV.

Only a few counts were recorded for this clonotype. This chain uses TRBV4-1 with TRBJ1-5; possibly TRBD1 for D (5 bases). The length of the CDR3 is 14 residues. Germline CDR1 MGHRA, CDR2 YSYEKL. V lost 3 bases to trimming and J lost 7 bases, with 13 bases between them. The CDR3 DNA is TGCGCCAGCAGCCATCAGGGCGGCCAACAGCCCCAGCATTTT. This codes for CASSHQGGQQPQHF.